The sequence of this T cell receptor beta chain was determined in a study of shared clonotypes between healthy human individuals. Background on the study: CD8 memory received one plate per donor, CD8 naive two, CD4 memory three and CD4 naive three. Study-level findings and limits: Naive subsets typically showed greater estimated richness than memory subsets.

The V gene's germline CDR1 is SGHAT and CDR2 FQNNGV. Trimming removed 1 base from V and 6 bases from J, with 12 bases in between. This CDR3 region has 14 residues. This clone was picked up one time. Antigen unknown. The method was immunoSEQ multiplex PCR; TCRdb's version includes in-frame clones alone and lacks a portion of them. This sample has around 1,000,000 clones, with roughly 77% found just once. The receptor was isolated from a man younger than 35 in good health. Some clones in this sample may be carry-over from other donors' samples. Source material: memory CD4+ T cells from PBMCs. Specified subset: CD45RA-negative fraction. The V call is TRBV11-2, the J call TRBJ2-5; D call uncertain. The CDR3 sequence: CASSLADRPQTQYF. In DNA form, the CDR3 reads TGTGCCAGCAGCTTAGCCGACCGCCCACAGACCCAGTACTTC.